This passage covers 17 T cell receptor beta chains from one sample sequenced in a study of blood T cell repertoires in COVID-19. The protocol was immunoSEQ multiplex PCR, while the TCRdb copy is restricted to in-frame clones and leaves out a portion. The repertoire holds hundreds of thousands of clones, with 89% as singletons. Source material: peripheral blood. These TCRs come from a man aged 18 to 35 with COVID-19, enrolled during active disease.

The CDR3 loop reads CASSVDVAGGLKFF. The CDR3 nucleotides are TGTGCCAGCAGCGTAGATGTAGCGGGGGGTCTCAAGTTCTTC. V is TRBV9 and J is TRBJ2-1, with 10 bases lining up with TRBD2. V trimming: 0 bases; J trimming: 14 bases; junction bases outside the gene matches: 8. Germline CDR1 is SGDLS and CDR2 is YYNGEE. The length of the CDR3 is 14 residues.

CDR3 amino acids: CASSFRDRGINEQYF. CDR3 bases: TGTGCCAGCAGCTTCCGGGACAGGGGAATCAACGAGCAGTACTTC. The gene calls are TRBV5-6 and TRBJ2-7; 10 nucleotides line up with TRBD1. Germline CDR1 is SGHDT and CDR2 is YYEEEE. The CDR3 is 15 amino acids. Trimming took 2 bases from V and 5 from J; bases not matched to a gene: 7.

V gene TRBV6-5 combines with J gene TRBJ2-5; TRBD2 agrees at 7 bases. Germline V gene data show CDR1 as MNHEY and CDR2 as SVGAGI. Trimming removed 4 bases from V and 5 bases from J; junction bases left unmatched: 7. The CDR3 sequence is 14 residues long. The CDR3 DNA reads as TGTGCCAGCAGTTCCCGGTGGGGGGGGGAGACCCAGTACTTC. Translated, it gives CASSSRWGGETQYF.

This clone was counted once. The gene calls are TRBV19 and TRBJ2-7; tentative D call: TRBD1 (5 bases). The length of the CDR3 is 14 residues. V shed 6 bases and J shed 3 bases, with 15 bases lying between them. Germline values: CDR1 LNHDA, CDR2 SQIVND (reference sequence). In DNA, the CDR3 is TGTGCCAGTAGCCCAAGCGCAGGGCTCTACGAGCAGTACTTC. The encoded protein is CASSPSAGLYEQYF.

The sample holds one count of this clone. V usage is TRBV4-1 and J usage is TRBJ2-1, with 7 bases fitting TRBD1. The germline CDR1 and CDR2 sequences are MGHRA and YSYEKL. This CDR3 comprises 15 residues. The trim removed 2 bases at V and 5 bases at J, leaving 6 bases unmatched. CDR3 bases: TGCGCCAGCAGCCAATCTGGGACAGACCACAATGAGCAGTTCTTC. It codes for CASSQSGTDHNEQFF.

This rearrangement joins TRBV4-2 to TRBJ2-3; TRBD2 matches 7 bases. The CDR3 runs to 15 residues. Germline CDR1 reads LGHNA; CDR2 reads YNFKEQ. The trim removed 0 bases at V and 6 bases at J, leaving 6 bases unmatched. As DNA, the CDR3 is TGTGCCAGCAGCCAAGAGGCGGGAGAAGCGGATACGCAGTATTTT. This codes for CASSQEAGEADTQYF.

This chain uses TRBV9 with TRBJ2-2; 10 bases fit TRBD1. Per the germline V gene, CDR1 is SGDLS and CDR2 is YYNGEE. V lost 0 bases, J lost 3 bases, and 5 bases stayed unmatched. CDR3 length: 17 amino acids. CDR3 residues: CASSVARGQGDTGELFF. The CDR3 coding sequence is TGTGCCAGCAGCGTAGCTCGCGGACAGGGGGACACCGGGGAGCTGTTTTTT.

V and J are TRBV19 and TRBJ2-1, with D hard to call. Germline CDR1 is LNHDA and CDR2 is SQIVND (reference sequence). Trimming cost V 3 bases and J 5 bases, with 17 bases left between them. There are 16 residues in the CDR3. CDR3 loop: CASSIPTAPLNNEQFF. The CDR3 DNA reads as TGTGCCAGTAGTATCCCTACAGCCCCTCTAAACAATGAGCAGTTCTTC.

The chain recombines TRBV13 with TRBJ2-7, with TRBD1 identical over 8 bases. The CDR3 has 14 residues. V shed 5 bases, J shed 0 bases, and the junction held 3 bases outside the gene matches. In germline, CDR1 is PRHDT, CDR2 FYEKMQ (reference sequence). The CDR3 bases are TGTGCCAGCAGCGCCGACAGGGGCTCCTACGAGCAGTACTTC. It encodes CASSADRGSYEQYF.

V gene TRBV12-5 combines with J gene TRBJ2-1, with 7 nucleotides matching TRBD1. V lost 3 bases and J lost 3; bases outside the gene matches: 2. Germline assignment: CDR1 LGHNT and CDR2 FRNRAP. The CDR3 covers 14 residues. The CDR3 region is CASGFGTDYNEQFF. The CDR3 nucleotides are TGTGCTAGTGGTTTCGGGACAGACTACAATGAGCAGTTCTTC.

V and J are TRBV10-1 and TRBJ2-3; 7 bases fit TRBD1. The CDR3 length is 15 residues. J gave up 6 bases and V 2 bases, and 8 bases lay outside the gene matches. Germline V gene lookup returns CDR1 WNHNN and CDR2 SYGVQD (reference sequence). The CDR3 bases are TGCGCCAGCAGTGAGACCGGACAGGTTTGGGATACGCAGTATTTT. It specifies CASSETGQVWDTQYF.

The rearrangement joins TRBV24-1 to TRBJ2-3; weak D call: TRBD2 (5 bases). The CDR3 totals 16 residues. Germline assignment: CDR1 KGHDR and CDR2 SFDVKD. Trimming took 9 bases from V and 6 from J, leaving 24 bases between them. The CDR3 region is CATAPRLSPGGDTQYF. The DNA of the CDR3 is TGTGCCACCGCCCCTAGGTTGAGTCCCGGCGGGGATACGCAGTATTTT.

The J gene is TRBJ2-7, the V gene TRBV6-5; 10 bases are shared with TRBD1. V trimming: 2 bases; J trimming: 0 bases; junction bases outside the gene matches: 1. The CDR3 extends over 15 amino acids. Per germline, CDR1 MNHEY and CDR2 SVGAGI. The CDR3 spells CASSYGDRGSYEQYF. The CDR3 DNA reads TGTGCCAGCAGTTACGGGGACAGGGGCTCCTACGAGCAGTACTTC.

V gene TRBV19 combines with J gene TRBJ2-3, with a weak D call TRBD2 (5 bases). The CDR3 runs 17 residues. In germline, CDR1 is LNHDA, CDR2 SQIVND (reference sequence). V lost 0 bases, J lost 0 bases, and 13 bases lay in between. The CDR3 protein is CASSIDFWRASTDTQYF. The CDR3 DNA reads TGTGCCAGTAGTATAGATTTCTGGCGGGCGAGCACAGATACGCAGTATTTT.

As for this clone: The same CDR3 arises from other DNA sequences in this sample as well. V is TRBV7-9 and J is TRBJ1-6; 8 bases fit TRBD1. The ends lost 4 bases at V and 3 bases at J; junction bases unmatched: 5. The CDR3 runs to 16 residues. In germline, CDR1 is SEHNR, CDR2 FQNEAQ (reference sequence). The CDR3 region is CASSSGQGFYNSPLHF. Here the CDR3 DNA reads TGTGCCAGCAGCTCAGGACAGGGCTTCTATAATTCACCCCTCCACTTT.

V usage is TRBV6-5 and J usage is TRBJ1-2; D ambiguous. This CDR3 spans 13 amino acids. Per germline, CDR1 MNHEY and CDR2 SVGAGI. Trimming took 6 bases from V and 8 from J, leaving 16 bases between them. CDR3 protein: CASSLTSSGGYTF. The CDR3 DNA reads TGTGCCAGCAGCCTGACATCGTCGGGAGGCTACACCTTC.

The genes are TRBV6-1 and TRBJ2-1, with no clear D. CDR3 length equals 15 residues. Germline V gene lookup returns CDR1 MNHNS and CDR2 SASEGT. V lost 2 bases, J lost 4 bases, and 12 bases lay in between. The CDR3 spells CASSELTGGYNEQFF. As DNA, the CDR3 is TGTGCCAGCAGTGAACTCACTGGCGGTTACAATGAGCAGTTCTTC.